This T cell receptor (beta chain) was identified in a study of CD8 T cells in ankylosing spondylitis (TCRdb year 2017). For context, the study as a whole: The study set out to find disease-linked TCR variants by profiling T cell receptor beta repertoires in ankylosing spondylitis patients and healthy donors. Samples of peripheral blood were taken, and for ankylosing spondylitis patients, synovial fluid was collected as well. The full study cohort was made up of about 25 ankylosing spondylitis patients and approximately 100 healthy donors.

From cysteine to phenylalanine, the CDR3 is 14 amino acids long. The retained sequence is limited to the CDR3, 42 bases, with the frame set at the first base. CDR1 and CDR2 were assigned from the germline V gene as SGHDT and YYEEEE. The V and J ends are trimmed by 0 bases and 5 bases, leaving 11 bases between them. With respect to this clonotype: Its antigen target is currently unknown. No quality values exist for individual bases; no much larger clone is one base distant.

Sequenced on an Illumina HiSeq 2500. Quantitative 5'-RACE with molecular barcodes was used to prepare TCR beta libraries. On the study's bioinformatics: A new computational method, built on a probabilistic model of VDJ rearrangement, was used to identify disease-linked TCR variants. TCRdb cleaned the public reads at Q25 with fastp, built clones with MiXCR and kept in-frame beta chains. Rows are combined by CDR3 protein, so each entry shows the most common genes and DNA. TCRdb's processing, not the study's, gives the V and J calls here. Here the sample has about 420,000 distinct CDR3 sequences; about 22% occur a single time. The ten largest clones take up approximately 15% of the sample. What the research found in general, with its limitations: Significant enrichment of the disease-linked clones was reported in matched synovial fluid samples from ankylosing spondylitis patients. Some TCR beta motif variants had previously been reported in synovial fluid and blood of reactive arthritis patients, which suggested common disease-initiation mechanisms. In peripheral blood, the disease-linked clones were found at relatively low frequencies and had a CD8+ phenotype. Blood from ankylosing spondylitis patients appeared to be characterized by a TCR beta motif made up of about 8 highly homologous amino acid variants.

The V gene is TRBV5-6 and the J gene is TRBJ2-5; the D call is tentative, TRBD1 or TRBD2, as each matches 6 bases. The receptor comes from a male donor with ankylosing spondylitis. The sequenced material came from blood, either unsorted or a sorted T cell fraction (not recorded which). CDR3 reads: CASSLEGGAETQYF. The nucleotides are TGTGCCAGCAGCTTGGAGGGGGGAGCGGAGACCCAGTACTTC.